This T cell receptor beta chain was identified during a study of T cell responses to AZD1222 COVID-19 vaccine. General study results and limits: At baseline, seropositivity was found in only a handful of AZD1222 recipients. Clonal diversity may have been underestimated in mostly white British donors.

This clone has just one count. What it binds is not known. Per the germline V gene, CDR1 is KGHSH and CDR2 is LQKENI. The ends were cut back, 2 bases at V and 4 bases at J, with 9 bases in the middle. The CDR3 is 13 amino acids. Assay: immunoSEQ multiplex PCR; the TCRdb copy retains only in-frame clones and omits some. Found here are more than 110,000 clones, more than 85% of them singletons; the top ten hold around 3.5%. The V and J genes are TRBV18 and TRBJ2-7; no definite D call. The source was peripheral blood, collected 28 days after the second AZD1222 dose. The sequence was collected from an adult who received the AZD1222 COVID-19 vaccine. CDR3 in DNA: TGTGCCAGCTCACCAGGAGCAGGATACGAGCAGTACTTC. Translation gives CASSPGAGYEQYF.